This T cell receptor beta chain originates from a study of beta chain features in type 1 diabetes. Study as a whole: Healthy donors, compared against patients, showed similar age, gender and cell yields.

CDR1 and CDR2 from the germline V gene are ENHRY and SYGVKD. J was trimmed by 1 base and V by 8 bases; bases with no gene match: 4. The CDR3 contains 13 residues. Every isolated RNA sample was fully reverse transcribed, so sequencing captured expressed TCRB transcripts. Assay: immunoSEQ multiplex PCR; the TCRdb copy retains only in-frame clones and omits some. The table includes a few hundred thousand clones, approximately 10% detected once. With regard to this clone: Its specificity is unknown.

Points from the study as a whole: It was among patients, rather than healthy donors, that naive, central memory and Treg TCRB repertoires appeared more similar.

V gene TRBV10-3 combines with J gene TRBJ1-1, with 7 bases identical to TRBD1. The source of this sequence is a woman aged 25 to 39 in good health. Sequenced input: naive CD4+ T cells from blood. The CDR3 sequence is CAILSGGNTEAFF. For the CDR3, the DNA is TGTGCCATCCTTTCAGGGGGGAACACTGAAGCTTTCTTT.